The 10 T cell receptor beta chains below all came from one sample that was sequenced in a study of blood T cell repertoires in COVID-19. Profiling relied on immunoSEQ multiplex PCR, and the TCRdb table lists in-frame clones only, not all of them. The sample shows around 200,000 clones, roughly 88% of them seen only once. The sample consisted of peripheral blood. The receptors derive from a middle-aged woman with COVID-19, enrolled during active disease.

The CDR3 protein is CATSPQFSNQPQHF. The CDR3 DNA reads as TGTGCCACCAGCCCACAGTTTAGCAATCAGCCCCAGCATTTT. The chain is built from TRBV24-1 and TRBJ1-5; no firm D call. With 7 bases removed from V and 0 bases from J, the gap between germline ends came to 9 bases. Germline CDR1 KGHDR, CDR2 SFDVKD. This CDR3 has 14 amino acids.

Remarks on this clone: At one end the junction does not follow the germline gene, possibly because of a read error. The chain has TRBV6-1 and TRBJ1-1; D might be TRBD1 (6 bases). Per germline, CDR1 MNHNS and CDR2 SASEGT. This CDR3 contains 12 residues. CDR3 sequence: CASSEALRDIRF. In DNA form, the CDR3 reads TGTGCCAGCAGTGAAGCGCTTAGGGACATTAGGTTT.

V usage is TRBV2 and J usage is TRBJ2-1; 11 bases match TRBD2. J lost 4 bases, V lost 3 bases, and 5 bases had no gene match. This CDR3 is 16 amino acids long. The germline CDR1 and CDR2 sequences are SNHLY and FYNNEI. The CDR3 nucleotides read TGTGCCAGCAGTGACCTAGCGGGAGGCCAATACAATGAGCAGTTCTTC. Translated, it gives CASSDLAGGQYNEQFF.

Details on this clone: One end of the junction does not line up with germline, which may come from a read error. The rearrangement joins TRBV6-1 to TRBJ1-5, with TRBD1 as a possible D gene (6 bases). Germline-derived CDR1 and CDR2 are MNHNS and SASEGT. The CDR3 sequence is 16 residues long. Written as DNA, the CDR3 is TGTGCCAGCCGTGATCGGGGCCTGGGGGCCAATCAGCCCCAGCATTTT. The encoded protein is CASRDRGLGANQPQHF.

In regard to this clone: At one boundary the junction diverges from the germline segment, which might be a read error. V is TRBV6-5 and J is TRBJ2-5; 10 positions agree with TRBD2. This CDR3 spans 15 amino acids. The V gene's germline CDR1 is MNHEY and CDR2 SVGAGI. In nucleotides, the CDR3 is TGTGCCAGCAGCCGAACGTCTAGCGGGAGTTCAAGAGGGCACTTC. Its protein is CASSRTSSGSSRGHF.

The CDR3 protein is CASSGRTAYEQYF. CDR3 nucleotide sequence: TGTGCCAGCTCGGGGCGAACCGCCTACGAGCAGTACTTC. The gene calls are TRBV18 and TRBJ2-7; maybe TRBD1 (5 bases). Trimming cost V 6 bases and J 2 bases, with 11 bases left between them. Germline CDR1 KGHSH, CDR2 LQKENI. The CDR3 runs to 13 residues.

The chain couples TRBV2 to TRBJ1-2, with D unclear. V lost 8 bases, J lost 0 bases, and 10 bases lay in between. This CDR3 has 13 residues. Per germline, CDR1 SNHLY and CDR2 FYNNEI. CDR3 nucleotides: TGTGCCAGCCACGGTACAGCTAACTATGGCTACACCTTC. Translated: CASHGTANYGYTF.

Here the CDR3 reads CASSLFDGETQYF. CDR3 nucleotide sequence: TGTGCCAGCAGTTTATTTGACGGGGAGACCCAGTACTTC. The rearrangement links TRBV27 to TRBJ2-5; D unclear. V gave up 1 base and J gave up 5 bases, with 8 bases separating them. The CDR3 spans 13 residues. Germline values: CDR1 MNHEY, CDR2 SMNVEV (reference sequence).

This chain's CDR3 is CASSMGPVWGADTQYF. CDR3 DNA: TGTGCCAGTAGTATGGGACCCGTGTGGGGGGCAGATACGCAGTATTTT. V is TRBV19 and J is TRBJ2-3; D may be TRBD2 (6 bases). V lost 3 bases and J lost 4, with 17 bases in between. The CDR3 consists of 16 residues. Germline V gene lookup returns CDR1 LNHDA and CDR2 SQIVND (reference sequence).

V usage is TRBV10-1 and J usage is TRBJ2-3; possibly TRBD1 for D (5 bases). The V end lost 7 bases, the J end lost 2 bases, and 13 bases lay between the germline ends. Germline V gene lookup returns CDR1 WNHNN and CDR2 SYGVQD (reference sequence). The CDR3 is 14 amino acids. The CDR3 is CASMGPSHTDTQYF. CDR3 sequence (DNA): TGCGCCAGCATGGGGCCGTCTCACACAGATACGCAGTATTTT.